These 21 T cell receptor beta chains were sequenced from one sample in a study of human T cells and chemical hapten exposure. As to time point: patch test 2, 6 weeks after DPC sensitization. Treatment of the sample: therapeutic diphenylcyclopropenone sensitization with weekly scalp DPC. TCRdb itself ran the RACE reads through MiXCR, one entry per CDR3 protein. This sample has around 99,000 distinct CDR3 sequences, with 9.5% to 11% found just once. The source material was whole blood, sampled in connection with sensitization to the hapten diphenylcyclopropenone (DPC). These receptors came from a man aged 35-49 years with alopecia areata. Some clones in this sample may be carry-over from other donors' samples.

The CDR3 region is CASSFVPDTQYF. For the CDR3, the DNA is TGTGCCAGCAGCTTTGTGCCAGATACGCAGTATTTT. The chain combines TRBV7-9 with TRBJ2-3; D remains unclear. Deletions cut 3 bases from V and 4 bases from J, with 5 bases between. The CDR3 sequence is 12 residues long. Germline CDR1 is SEHNR and CDR2 is FQNEAQ (reference sequence). The entire variable domain, with the rest obtained from reference TRBV7-9 and TRBJ2-3, is as follows: DTGVSQNPRHKITKRGQNVTFRCDPISEHNRLYWYRQTLGQGPEFLTYFQNEAQLEKSRLLSDRFSAERPKGSFSTLEIQRTEQGDSAMYLCASSFVPDTQYFGPGTRLTVL.

This clonotype was observed many times. The V gene is TRBV7-2, the J gene TRBJ2-2; possibly TRBD2 for D (6 bases). The germline CDR1 and CDR2 sequences are SGHTA and FQGNSA. This CDR3 spans 17 amino acids. Deletions cut 5 bases from V and 4 bases from J, with 20 bases between. The CDR3 is CASSKGSTLASTGELFF. In DNA, the CDR3 is TGTGCCAGCAGCAAAGGCAGTACACTAGCCTCCACCGGGGAGCTGTTTTTT. The whole variable domain, remainder taken from reference TRBV7-2 and TRBJ2-2, is GAGVSQSPSNKVTEKGKDVELRCDPISGHTALYWYRQSLGQGLEFLIYFQGNSAPDKSGLPSDRFSAERTGGSVSTLTIQRTQQEDSAVYLCASSKGSTLASTGELFFGEGSRLTVL.

The genes are TRBV27 and TRBJ1-5, with a weak D call TRBD1 (5 bases). The V gene's germline CDR1 is MNHEY and CDR2 SMNVEV (reference sequence). V lost 4 bases to trimming and J lost 7 bases, with 14 bases between them. This CDR3 comprises 14 residues. CDR3 bases: TGTGCCAGCAGTTCAGGGTTAGTAGGACAGCCCCAGCATTTT. Amino acids: CASSSGLVGQPQHF.

This chain connects TRBV28 to TRBJ2-5; 9 bases fit TRBD1. From germline, CDR1 is MDHEN and CDR2 SYDVKM. The CDR3 contains 15 residues. Trimming removed 3 bases from V and 3 bases from J; junction bases left unmatched: 5. CDR3 in amino acids: CASSFPGQGEETQYF. CDR3 coding DNA: TGTGCCAGCAGTTTTCCGGGACAGGGAGAAGAGACCCAGTACTTC. The whole variable domain, remainder taken from reference TRBV28 and TRBJ2-5, is DVKVTQSSRYLVKRTGEKVFLECVQDMDHENMFWYRQDPGLGLRLIYFSYDVKMKEKGDIPEGYSVSREKKERFSLILESASTNQTSMYLCASSFPGQGEETQYFGPGTRLLVL.

This clonotype has ten or more counts. J is TRBJ1-1 and V is TRBV21-1. TRBV21-1 is shown as a pseudogene. The CDR3 consists of 15 residues. The CDR3 DNA reads TGTGCCAGCAGCGAAGTGACCCTTATGAACACTGAAGCTTTCTTT. Translating it yields CASSEVTLMNTEAFF.

This clonotype was detected ten times or more. The rearrangement joins TRBV11-2 to TRBJ2-3; TRBD2 agrees at 9 bases. The junction had 14 bases not matched to a gene; V was cut back by 6 bases and J by 4 bases. Per germline, CDR1 SGHAT and CDR2 FQNNGV. The CDR3 spans 17 residues. The CDR3 here is CASRPSGKGGWADTQYF. CDR3 DNA sequence: TGTGCCAGCAGGCCTAGCGGGAAGGGGGGATGGGCAGATACGCAGTATTTT.

The chain recombines TRBV5-1 with TRBJ2-3; 9 bases align to TRBD2. Per the germline V gene, CDR1 is SGHRS and CDR2 is YFSETQ. The junction had 10 bases not matched to a gene; V was cut back by 0 bases and J by 2 bases. There are 18 residues in the CDR3. This CDR3 is CASSLVAGGPGPTDTQYF. In DNA form, the CDR3 reads TGCGCCAGCAGCTTGGTTGCGGGAGGGCCGGGGCCCACAGATACGCAGTATTTT.

This clonotype was found a few times. The V and J genes are TRBV28 and TRBJ2-7; 9 nucleotides match TRBD1. From germline, CDR1 is MDHEN and CDR2 SYDVKM. This CDR3 comprises 16 residues. CDR3 coding DNA: TGTGTCAGCACCAGGGCCGGGACAGGGAGCTCCTACGAGCAGTACGTC. This encodes CVSTRAGTGSSYEQYV.

This clonotype was detected a few times. V is TRBV30 and J is TRBJ2-7, with a weak D call TRBD2 (7 bases). V shed 1 base and J shed 5 bases, with 15 bases lying between them. The CDR3 contains 14 residues. The germline V gene has CDR1 GTSNPN and CDR2 SVGIG (reference sequence). The CDR3, as DNA: TGTGCCTGGAGTGGGGGGGGGCGTGAAGACGAGCAGTACTTC. It yields the protein CAWSGGGREDEQYF.

This clonotype was counted ten times or more. The CDR3 sequence is CASRPAGGGTEAFF. Here the CDR3 DNA reads TGTGCCAGCAGACCGGCGGGGGGAGGAACTGAAGCTTTCTTT. The chain links TRBV12-3 or TRBV12-4 to TRBJ1-1; weak D call: TRBD1 (5 bases). V was shortened by 6 bases and J by 5 bases, with 16 bases between the two germline ends. The CDR3 has 14 residues.

There are a few counts of this clonotype. The chain uses TRBV10-3 and TRBJ2-5; D not resolved. V was trimmed by 5 bases and J by 5 bases, leaving 12 bases between them. The germline V gene encodes CDR1 ENHRY and CDR2 SYGVKD. CDR3 size: 13 residues. CDR3 nucleotides: TGTGCCATCAGTTCCGAACCCCTGGAGACCCAGTACTTC. Its translation: CAISSEPLETQYF.

In this sample, this clonotype turned up a few times. This chain joins TRBV6-2 or TRBV6-3 and TRBJ2-3; 9 nucleotides align to TRBD2. Unmatched junction bases numbered 4, after V lost 7 bases and J lost 5 bases. This CDR3 spans 13 amino acids. Germline loops: CDR1 MNHEY, CDR2 SVGEGT. Here the CDR3 reads CASISGRIDTQYF. CDR3 DNA sequence: TGTGCCAGCATTAGCGGGAGAATAGATACGCAGTATTTT.

This clonotype turned up a few times. The rearrangement joins TRBV24-1 to TRBJ2-3, with 7 bases identical to TRBD2. Trimming removed 4 bases from V and 2 bases from J; junction bases left unmatched: 8. The CDR3 has 16 amino acids. Germline CDR1 KGHDR, CDR2 SFDVKD. The CDR3 here is CATSDPSGRPTDTQYF. The CDR3 DNA reads TGTGCCACCAGTGACCCTAGCGGAAGGCCCACAGATACGCAGTATTTT.

This clonotype was observed at least ten times. The V and J genes are TRBV29-1 and TRBJ2-1; no reliable D call. The germline gives CDR1 SQVTM, CDR2 ANQGSEA. This CDR3 has 14 amino acids. Between the trimmed V and J ends, which lost 5 bases and 4 bases, there was a span of 15 bases. The chain's CDR3 is CSVSRQRPYNEQFF. CDR3 nucleotides: TGCAGCGTTAGCCGGCAGAGACCTTACAATGAGCAGTTCTTC.

The chain employs TRBV6-2 or TRBV6-3 and TRBJ2-3; 11 nucleotides match TRBD2. CDR1 and CDR2 (germline): MNHEY, SVGEGT. The J segment lost 5 bases and the V segment lost 5 bases, leaving 3 bases of the junction unmatched. The CDR3 extends over 14 amino acids. The CDR3 nucleotides are TGTGCCAGCAGTGTAGCGGGAGGGGTAGATACGCAGTATTTT. Amino acid sequence: CASSVAGGVDTQYF.

The rearrangement uses TRBV6-5 and TRBJ2-3; 9 nucleotides match TRBD2. This CDR3 has 16 amino acids. The V and J ends lost 3 bases and 2 bases, in that order; junction bases with no gene match: 6. Germline CDR1 is MNHEY and CDR2 is SVGAGI. CDR3 coding DNA: TGTGCCAGCAGTTATAGGCTAGCGGGACCCACAGATACGCAGTATTTT. Translation gives CASSYRLAGPTDTQYF.

This clonotype was seen more than once but under ten times. CDR3 residues: CASSGASTGNTEAFF. For the CDR3, the DNA is TGTGCCAGCAGCGGGGCATCGACCGGAAACACTGAAGCTTTCTTT. The V and J genes are TRBV9 and TRBJ1-1; no reliable D call. This CDR3 has 15 amino acids. The ends were cut back, 3 bases at V and 2 bases at J, with 14 bases in the middle. Germline CDR1 reads SGDLS; CDR2 reads YYNGEE.

This clonotype has a handful of counts. The rearrangement joins TRBV7-2 to TRBJ2-5; 10 bases fit TRBD1. There are 15 residues in the CDR3. J gave up 5 bases and V 6 bases, and 9 bases lay outside the gene matches. Per germline, CDR1 SGHTA and CDR2 FQGNSA. Here the CDR3 reads CASSSRQGALETQYF. The CDR3 nucleotides are TGTGCCAGCAGTTCACGACAGGGGGCCTTGGAGACCCAGTACTTC.

In regard to this clonotype: A much larger clone differs from this one at a single base, so this may be a read error. The chain has TRBV3-1 and TRBJ2-7; TRBD1 matches at 9 bases. CDR1 LGHDT and CDR2 YNNKEL come from the germline V gene (reference sequence). The CDR3 is 16 residues long. CDR3 protein: CDSSQEGTGRIYEQYF. The CDR3 DNA is TGTGACAGCAGCCAAGAGGGGACAGGGAGGATCTACGAGCAGTACTTC.

The chain is built from TRBV5-1 and TRBJ2-7; 8 bases line up with TRBD1. With V trimmed by 4 bases and J by 5 bases, 8 bases remained unmatched. The CDR3 loop spans 14 amino acids. Germline V lookup: CDR1 SGHRS, CDR2 YFSETQ. The CDR3 nucleotides read TGCGCCAGCAGCCCTGGGACAGGAAGCGACGAGCAGTACGTC. It codes for CASSPGTGSDEQYV.

This clonotype was detected a few times. This sequence joins TRBV6-2 or TRBV6-3 and TRBJ2-1; 8 bases fit TRBD2. The CDR3 contains 16 residues. Germline CDR1 MNHEY, CDR2 SVGEGT. The J segment lost 7 bases and the V segment lost 0 bases, leaving 8 bases of the junction unmatched. This chain's CDR3 is CASSYSVGLGSNEQFF. The CDR3 DNA reads TGTGCCAGCAGTTACTCGGTGGGACTAGGGTCAAATGAGCAGTTCTTC.